A selection of T cell receptor beta chains follows, all from one sample in a study of blood T cell repertoires in COVID-19. Assay used: immunoSEQ multiplex PCR; TCRdb lists only in-frame clones, some missing. Here the sample spans a few hundred thousand clones, 80% to 85% being singletons. The sample consisted of PBMCs or T cells enriched from blood (not recorded which). The receptors stem from a woman aged 40-49 years who had recovered from COVID-19. Each CDR3 is given with its conserved first and last residue. A D gene is named only where the DNA matches it firmly. The size entry is marked missing in some rows and otherwise reads once, few, many or a size class.

j_gene	v_gene	abundance	d_gene	CDR3nt	CDR3aa
TRBJ2-1	TRBV29-1	-	-	TGCAGCGGGTTTAGCGACTCCTACAATGAGCAGTTCTTC	CSGFSDSYNEQFF
TRBJ2-3	TRBV7-9	-	TRBD1	TGTGCCAGCAGCCCGGGACAGGGGGGAACAGATACGCAGTATTTT	CASSPGQGGTDTQYF
TRBJ2-2	TRBV2	-	TRBD1	TGTGCCAGCACAGGGGGAAGCTCCGCGAACACCGGGGAGCTGTTTTTT	CASTGGSSANTGELFF
TRBJ2-5	TRBV28	-	TRBD2	TGTGCCAGCAGTTTATCCCATAGAAAGCGGGAGGTCTCAGAGACCCAGTACTTC	CASSLSHRKREVSETQYF
TRBJ1-5	TRBV28	-	-	TGTGCCAGCAGTCCACCAATCCGGGATCAGCCCCAGCATTTT	CASSPPIRDQPQHF
TRBJ2-2	TRBV5-6	-	-	TGTGCCAGCAGCTTGGTTCCGGGAACCGGGGAGCTGTTTTTT	CASSLVPGTGELFF
TRBJ2-7	TRBV28	-	-	TGTGCCAGCCTGGGCCGGGGCTCCTACGAGCAGTACTTC	CASLGRGSYEQYF
TRBJ1-3	TRBV5-1	-	-	TGCGCCAGCAGCTTCGGGGGACCTGGAAACACCATATATTTT	CASSFGGPGNTIYF
TRBJ2-7	TRBV30	-	-	TGTGCCTGGAGTGGCTATTACGAGCAGTACTTC	CAWSGYYEQYF
TRBJ1-2	TRBV5-1	-	TRBD1	TGCGCCAGCAGCTTGAACAGGGGAGTCTATGGCTACACCTTC	CASSLNRGVYGYTF
TRBJ1-5	TRBV6-5	-	TRBD1	TGTGCCAGCAGCAAGGGACAGCAAAATCAGCCCCAGCATTTT	CASSKGQQNQPQHF
TRBJ2-7	TRBV6-5	-	-	TGTGCCAGCAGTTCCCGGACAGACTCCTACGAGCAGTACTTC	CASSSRTDSYEQYF
TRBJ2-4	TRBV7-9	-	-	TGTGCCAGCAGCTTAGGGCCAGGGTCCGTAGCCAAAAACATTCAGTACTTC	CASSLGPGSVAKNIQYF
TRBJ1-6	TRBV7-2	-	TRBD1	TGTGCCAGCAGCTTGAACAGGGGGCGCGAGTCACCCCTCCACTTT	CASSLNRGRESPLHF
TRBJ1-6	TRBV6-5	once	-	TGTGCCACCCGGGGTCTACAGGGTCATAATTCACCCCTCCACTTT	CATRGLQGHNSPLHF
TRBJ2-3	TRBV18	-	-	TGTGCCAGCTCACCGACGGGGTCGGGGGAAGATACGCAGTATTTT	CASSPTGSGEDTQYF
TRBJ2-1	TRBV24-1	-	-	TGTGCCACCAGGTCTCGGGAGAGCTCCTACAATGAGCAGTTCTTC	CATRSRESSYNEQFF
TRBJ1-4	TRBV27	-	TRBD1	TGTGCCAGCAGTCGGGACAGCGTAGGAAAACTGTTTTTT	CASSRDSVGKLFF
TRBJ1-5	TRBV2	-	TRBD1	TGTGCCAGCAGTTCCCCCCTTGGACAGGGCGGACAGCCCCAGCATTTT	CASSSPLGQGGQPQHF
TRBJ2-3	TRBV27	-	TRBD1	TGTGCCAGCAGCCTCGGGACAGGGTATTTCGGGAGGCGCGCAGATACGCAGTATTTT	CASSLGTGYFGRRADTQYF
TRBJ2-6	TRBV9	once	TRBD1	TGTGCCAGCAGCGTAGCAGGGGGCCGGTCTGGGGCCAACGTCCTGACTTTC	CASSVAGGRSGANVLTF
TRBJ1-6	TRBV7-9	-	-	TGTGCCAGCAGCGAAACCCAGGGACCCCTCCACTTT	CASSETQGPLHF
TRBJ2-7	TRBV4-1	-	TRBD1	TGCGCCAGCAGCCAAGGGCGGTACAGGGGGCGTTACGAGCAGTACTTC	CASSQGRYRGRYEQYF
TRBJ2-7	TRBV4-1	-	-	TGCGCCAGCAGCTCCGTTCCAGCGGGTTTGAAGTACTTC	CASSSVPAGLKYF
TRBJ2-1	TRBV13	-	-	TGTGCCAGCAGCTCGTTTCGACAGAGCTCCTACAATGAGCAGTTCTTC	CASSSFRQSSYNEQFF
TRBJ1-4	TRBV9	-	TRBD1	TGTGCCAGCAGCGCGGACAGGGGGACTAATGAAAAACTGTTTTTT	CASSADRGTNEKLFF
TRBJ1-5	TRBV7-2	once	-	TGTGCCAGCAGCCTTAGTGGGCTGAGCAATCAGCCCCAGCATTTT	CASSLSGLSNQPQHF